The next 9 T cell receptor beta chains were all read from a single sample in a study of blood T cells in healthy people across ages. Sample-barcoded 5' priming and a J-beta primer mix drove a second PCR of about 7 to 12 cycles. TCRdb redid the calling of the 5' RACE reads with MiXCR, one entry per CDR3 protein. Of some 1.8 million distinct CDR3 sequences listed, 39% are singletons. Sequencing was performed on blood. The receptors derive from a human donor in good health.

The chain joins TRBV4-2 to TRBJ1-5; D gene ambiguous. CDR1 LGHNA and CDR2 YNFKEQ come from the germline V gene. V was clipped by 0 bases and J by 5 bases, with 8 bases between them. This CDR3 spans 14 amino acids. CDR3 nucleotides: TGTGCCAGCAGCCAAGATGAGGGTTATCAGCCCCAGCATTTT. Protein sequence: CASSQDEGYQPQHF.

The rearrangement uses TRBV4-3 and TRBJ2-7; D possibly uses TRBD1 or TRBD2 (6 bases each). This CDR3 region has 16 residues. Germline V gene sequence: CDR1 LGHNA, CDR2 YSLEER. V was clipped by 1 base and J by 1 base, with 14 bases between them. The CDR3 DNA reads TGCGCCAGCAGCCAAGTGATCGGGGGCTATTCCTACGAGCAGTACTTC. It specifies CASSQVIGGYSYEQYF.

This clonotype was recorded at least ten times. J is TRBJ2-7 and V is TRBV12-3 or TRBV12-4; 8 bases are shared with TRBD1. V shed 6 bases and J 2 bases; nucleotides not matched to a gene: 6. This CDR3 is 14 amino acids long. In DNA, the CDR3 is TGTGCCAGCAGCCTGACAGGGGTCCCCTACGAGCAGTACTTC. Translated, it gives CASSLTGVPYEQYF.

This clonotype came up a few times. This chain uses TRBV29-1 with TRBJ2-1, with 12 bases aligning to TRBD2. Losses at the gene ends were 5 bases for V and 6 bases for J; bases not matched to a gene: 5. CDR3 length: 14 amino acids. Germline lookup yields CDR1 SQVTM and CDR2 ANQGSEA. CDR3 loop: CSVLASGGANEQFF. The CDR3 DNA reads as TGCAGCGTTTTGGCTAGCGGGGGGGCCAATGAGCAGTTCTTC.

This clonotype occurred many times. The CDR3 bases are TGTGCCAGCAGCTTCGTCGGTAATAGCAATCAGCCCCAGCATTTT. It specifies CASSFVGNSNQPQHF. The rearrangement links TRBV7-3 to TRBJ1-5; D not resolved. The CDR3 is 15 amino acids. Trimming removed 3 bases from V and 0 bases from J, with 9 bases in between. Germline-derived CDR1 and CDR2 are SGHTA and FQGTGA.

This chain uses TRBV29-1 with TRBJ2-1; D uncertain. Germline V gives CDR1 SQVTM, CDR2 ANQGSEA. V was trimmed by 6 bases and J by 8 bases, leaving 11 bases between them. There are 11 residues in the CDR3. CDR3 sequence (DNA): TGCAGCGTGGGTGGCCACTATGAGCAGTTCTTC. Residues: CSVGGHYEQFF.

Concerning this clonotype itself: Relative to the germline gene, one junction end is altered; a read error may explain this. The chain employs TRBV7-3 and TRBJ2-7; TRBD2 agrees at 7 bases. CDR3 length: 15 residues. Germline CDR1 SGHTA, CDR2 FQGTGA. CDR3 in DNA: TGTGCCAGCAGCTTGGCGGGGGAACACTCCTACGGGCAGTACTTC. This gives the protein CASSLAGEHSYGQYF.

This clonotype was seen a few times. The J gene is TRBJ2-1, the V gene TRBV7-9; no definite D call. The CDR3 is 13 amino acids. V dropped 3 bases and J dropped 8 bases, with 11 bases sitting between them. Germline CDR1 is SEHNR and CDR2 is FQNEAQ (reference sequence). CDR3 DNA sequence: TGTGCCAGCAGCTTGGACCAAAGAGATGAGCAGTTCTTC. This translates into CASSLDQRDEQFF.

This rearrangement joins TRBV20-1 to TRBJ2-1, with D perhaps matching TRBD2 (5 bases). CDR1 and CDR2 (germline): DFQATT, SNEGSKA (reference sequence). This CDR3 has 16 residues. With 5 bases removed from V and 6 bases from J, the gap between germline ends came to 23 bases. CDR3 bases: TGCAGTGCTCTCCCCTTCCCGAATCTAGCCTCCAATGAGCAGTTCTTC. Translating gives CSALPFPNLASNEQFF.